Listed below are T cell receptor beta chains from one sample, sequenced in a study of blood T cell repertoires in COVID-19. The table came from immunoSEQ multiplex PCR; TCRdb's copy has only in-frame clones and leaves some out. The table includes about 160,000 clones, around 84% detected once. Sequenced sample: PBMCs or T cells enriched from blood (not recorded which). The source is a woman in her forties or fifties who had recovered from COVID-19. CDR3s include the opening cysteine and the closing phenylalanine or tryptophan. A D gene is named only where the DNA matches it firmly. Not all rows give a size; the values are once, few, many and, for expanded clones, a class.

clone_size j_call d_call v_call cdr3_aa cdr3_nt
- TRBJ1-5 - TRBV28 CASSPGNDQPQHF TGTGCCAGCAGTCCCGGTAATGATCAGCCCCAGCATTTT
- TRBJ2-5 - TRBV20-1 CSARPSETQYF TGCAGTGCTAGACCCTCAGAGACCCAGTACTTC
- TRBJ2-1 TRBD2 TRBV6-2/TRBV6-3 CASSYSALAGTYNEQFF TGTGCCAGCAGTTACTCCGCACTAGCGGGTACGTACAATGAGCAGTTCTTC
- TRBJ1-6 - TRBV6-5 CASSYEAVNSPLHF TGTGCCAGCAGTTACGAGGCCGTTAATTCACCCCTCCACTTT
- TRBJ1-3 - TRBV7-8 CASSRGRESGNTIYF TGTGCCAGCAGCCGAGGGAGGGAATCTGGAAACACCATATATTTT
- TRBJ1-6 - TRBV11-2 CASSLDLVSPLHF TGTGCCAGCAGCTTAGATCTTGTTTCACCCCTCCACTTT
- TRBJ1-1 TRBD1 TRBV10-2 CASSVLQGTEAFF TGCGCCAGCTCCGTATTACAGGGGACTGAAGCTTTCTTT
- TRBJ1-2 - TRBV19 CASMRLRHSNYGYTF TGTGCCAGTATGCGCCTGCGCCACTCTAACTATGGCTACACCTTC
- TRBJ2-1 TRBD2 TRBV7-6 CASSMGKIGTSNEQFF TGTGCCAGCAGCATGGGTAAAATAGGGACTAGCAATGAGCAGTTCTTC
- TRBJ2-1 TRBD2 TRBV19 CASSQNSPSSGRHVYNEQFF TGTGCCAGTAGTCAAAACTCCCCGAGTAGCGGGAGGCATGTCTACAATGAGCAGTTCTTC
- TRBJ2-7 TRBD1 TRBV5-1 CASSRQDRGPYEQYF TGCGCCAGCAGCCGTCAGGACAGGGGGCCCTACGAGCAGTACTTC
- TRBJ2-3 - TRBV7-2 CASRGPGHREYF TGTGCCAGCAGGGGCCCTGGGCACAGGGAGTATTTT
- TRBJ2-7 TRBD2 TRBV5-8 CASSWEGGIYEQYF TGTGCCAGCAGCTGGGAGGGAGGGATCTACGAGCAGTACTTC
- TRBJ1-2 - TRBV5-4 CASSPGTRFYGYTF TGTGCCAGCAGCCCCGGTACCCGATTTTATGGCTACACCTTC
- TRBJ1-5 - TRBV7-8 CASSLGAGWGGNQPQHF TGTGCCAGCAGCTTAGGCGCGGGGTGGGGTGGCAATCAGCCCCAGCATTTT
- TRBJ1-3 - TRBV19 CASSPPRTGGSGNTIYF TGTGCCAGTAGCCCACCCCGCACGGGGGGCTCTGGAAACACCATATATTTT
- TRBJ1-5 - TRBV12-3/TRBV12-4 CASRYEGQPQHF TGTGCCAGCAGATATGAGGGCCAGCCCCAGCATTTT
- TRBJ2-5 TRBD2 TRBV7-2 CASSYGTSRETQYF TGTGCCAGCAGCTACGGGACTAGCCGAGAGACCCAGTACTTC
- TRBJ1-2 TRBD1 TRBV12-3/TRBV12-4 CASSPTGVHGYTF TGTGCCAGCAGTCCCACAGGGGTCCATGGCTACACCTTC
- TRBJ2-3 TRBD2 TRBV7-2 CASSLGSGRESQYF TGTGCCAGCAGCTTAGGTAGCGGGAGGGAGTCGCAGTATTTT
- TRBJ1-2 TRBD1 TRBV7-6 CASSAQQGSYGYTF TGTGCCAGCAGCGCCCAACAGGGGAGCTATGGCTACACCTTC
- TRBJ2-4 TRBD1 TRBV27 CASSGQSLGGQNIQYF TGTGCCAGCAGCGGACAATCTTTAGGGGGCCAAAACATTCAGTACTTC
- TRBJ1-3 TRBD1 TRBV18 CASSPGQVSGNTIYF TGTGCCAGCTCGCCGGGACAGGTCTCTGGAAACACCATATATTTT
- TRBJ2-3 TRBD1 TRBV7-3 CASSPAGQGIDTQYF TGTGCCAGCAGCCCCGCTGGACAGGGGATAGATACGCAGTATTTT
few TRBJ1-6 - TRBV6-2/TRBV6-3 CASSFGYPNSPLHF TGTGCCAGCAGTTTCGGTTATCCGAATTCACCCCTCCACTTT
- TRBJ2-2 TRBD1 TRBV28 CASSSFRGQGPGELFF TGTGCCAGCAGTTCTTTTAGGGGACAGGGACCCGGGGAGCTGTTTTTT
- TRBJ1-2 TRBD1 TRBV28 CASSSPGQNYGYTF TGTGCCAGCAGTTCTCCGGGACAGAACTATGGCTACACCTTC
- TRBJ1-2 - TRBV28 CASSQGRMGSGYTF TGTGCCAGCAGTCAAGGGAGGATGGGAAGTGGCTACACCTTC
once TRBJ2-5 - TRBV19 CASSIDLKGTGSKETQYF TGTGCCAGTAGTATAGATCTAAAGGGAACGGGGAGCAAAGAGACCCAGTACTTC
- TRBJ1-5 TRBD1 TRBV18 CASSPEGGPSNQPQHF TGTGCCAGCTCACCAGAAGGGGGCCCTAGCAATCAGCCCCAGCATTTT
- TRBJ2-4 TRBD1 TRBV5-1 CASSLWARQGAKNIQYF TGCGCCAGCAGCTTATGGGCCAGACAGGGGGCCAAAAACATTCAGTACTTC
- TRBJ2-5 - TRBV7-9 CASSLRDIKETQYF TGTGCCAGCAGCTTACGTGACATTAAAGAGACCCAGTACTTC
- TRBJ2-5 TRBD2 TRBV20-1 CSAAGGETQYF TGCAGTGCGGCGGGAGGGGAGACCCAGTACTTC
- TRBJ2-1 - TRBV9 CASSVVRADTYNEQFF TGTGCCAGCAGCGTAGTACGAGCGGATACCTACAATGAGCAGTTCTTC
- TRBJ2-2 TRBD2 TRBV11-3 CASSPRAGGPTGELFF TGTGCCAGCAGCCCGAGGGCGGGGGGGCCCACCGGGGAGCTGTTTTTT
- TRBJ2-2 - TRBV7-6 CASSLVMNTGELFF TGTGCCAGCAGCTTAGTAATGAACACCGGGGAGCTGTTTTTT
- TRBJ1-5 - TRBV9 CASSPVGDQPQHF TGTGCCAGCAGCCCGGTTGGTGATCAGCCCCAGCATTTT
- TRBJ1-3 - TRBV5-8 CASSLGPNTIYF TGTGCCAGCAGCTTGGGGCCGAACACCATATATTTT
- TRBJ1-1 TRBD1 TRBV14 CASSHTQGKYTEAFF TGTGCCAGCAGCCACACACAGGGGAAGTACACTGAAGCTTTCTTT
- TRBJ2-2 - TRBV7-9 CASTREGELFF TGTGCCAGCACCCGAGAAGGGGAGCTGTTTTTT
once TRBJ1-2 TRBD1 TRBV12-3/TRBV12-4 CASAGQGAVGYTF TGTGCCAGTGCAGGACAGGGGGCGGTAGGCTACACCTTC
- TRBJ1-5 - TRBV7-2 CASSLTGIPNQPQHF TGTGCCAGCAGCTTAACCGGGATCCCCAATCAGCCCCAGCATTTT
once TRBJ1-5 - TRBV24-1 CATAWGRDQPQHF TGTGCCACCGCTTGGGGGAGGGATCAGCCCCAGCATTTT
- TRBJ1-5 - TRBV21-1 CASSNPGGRGPQHF TGTGCCAGCAGCAACCCGGGGGGTCGGGGGCCCCAGCATTTT
- TRBJ2-5 TRBD1 TRBV24-1 CATSDFGRRTGAETQYF TGTGCCACCAGTGATTTCGGGAGACGGACAGGGGCAGAGACCCAGTACTTC
few TRBJ2-2 TRBD2 TRBV27 CASKGLAGNTGELFF TGTGCCAGCAAGGGACTAGCGGGGAACACCGGGGAGCTGTTTTTT
once TRBJ1-2 - TRBV6-5 CASSYLPSGYGYTF TGTGCCAGCAGTTACCTCCCTTCGGGCTATGGCTACACCTTC
- TRBJ2-7 - TRBV18 CASSPRLTGSYEQYF TGTGCCAGCTCACCAAGACTAACAGGGTCCTACGAGCAGTACTTC
- TRBJ2-1 - TRBV28 CASSRTGRPYNEQFF TGTGCCAGCAGTCGTACAGGGCGCCCGTACAATGAGCAGTTCTTC
once TRBJ2-1 TRBD2 TRBV13 CASTRWGGYNEQFF TGTGCCAGCACCAGGTGGGGGGGATACAATGAGCAGTTCTTC
- TRBJ2-1 - TRBV3-1/TRBV3-2 CASSQDGGQRSMNEQFF TGTGCCAGCAGCCAAGATGGAGGACAGAGAAGTATGAATGAGCAGTTCTTC
- TRBJ2-5 TRBD2 TRBV7-9 CASSQVPSGSPETQYF TGTGCCAGCAGCCAAGTTCCTAGCGGGAGCCCAGAGACCCAGTACTTC